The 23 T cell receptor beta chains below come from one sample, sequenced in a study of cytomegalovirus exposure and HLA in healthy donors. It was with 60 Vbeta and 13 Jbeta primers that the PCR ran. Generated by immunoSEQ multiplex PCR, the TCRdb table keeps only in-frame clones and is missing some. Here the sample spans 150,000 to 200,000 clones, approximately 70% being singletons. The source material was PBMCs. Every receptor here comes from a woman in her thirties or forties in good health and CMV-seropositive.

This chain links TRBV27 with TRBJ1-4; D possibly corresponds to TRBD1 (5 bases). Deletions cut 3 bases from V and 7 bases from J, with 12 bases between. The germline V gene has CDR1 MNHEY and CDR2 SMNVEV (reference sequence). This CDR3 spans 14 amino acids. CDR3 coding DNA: TGTGCCAGCAGTTTGGGGCGCTGGAGTGAAAAACTGTTTTTT. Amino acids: CASSLGRWSEKLFF.

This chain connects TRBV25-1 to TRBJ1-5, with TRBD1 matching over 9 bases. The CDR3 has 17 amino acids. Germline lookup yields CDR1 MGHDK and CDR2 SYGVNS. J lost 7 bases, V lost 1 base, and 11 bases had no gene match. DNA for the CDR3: TGTGCCAGCAGTGAATCGGGACAGGGTAAGGCGGGGCAGCCCCAGCATTTT. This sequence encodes CASSESGQGKAGQPQHF.

CDR3 residues: CASSPYSSGELFF. The CDR3, as DNA: TGTGCCAGCTCACCCTACAGTTCCGGGGAGCTGTTTTTT. This chain uses TRBV18 with TRBJ2-2; D not certain. In germline, CDR1 is KGHSH, CDR2 LQKENI. The CDR3 length is 13 residues. Trimming pared 3 bases from V and 6 bases from J, leaving 8 bases between.

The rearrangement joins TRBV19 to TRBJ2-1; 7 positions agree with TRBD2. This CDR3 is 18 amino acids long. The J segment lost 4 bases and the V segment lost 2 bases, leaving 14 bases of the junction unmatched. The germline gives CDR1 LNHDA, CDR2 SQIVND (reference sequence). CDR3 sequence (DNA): TGTGCCAGTAGTATACCCGATATGATAGCGGGCCTTTACAATGAGCAGTTCTTC. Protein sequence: CASSIPDMIAGLYNEQFF.

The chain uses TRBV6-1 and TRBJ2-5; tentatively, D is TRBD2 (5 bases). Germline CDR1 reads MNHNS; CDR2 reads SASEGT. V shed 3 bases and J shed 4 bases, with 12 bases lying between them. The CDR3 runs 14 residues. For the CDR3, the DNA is TGTGCCAGCAGTGATAGGAGTGGAGGAGAGACCCAGTACTTC. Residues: CASSDRSGGETQYF.

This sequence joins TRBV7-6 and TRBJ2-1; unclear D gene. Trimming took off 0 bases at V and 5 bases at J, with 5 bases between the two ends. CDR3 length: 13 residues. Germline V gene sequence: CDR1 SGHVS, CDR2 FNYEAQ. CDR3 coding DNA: TGTGCCAGCAGCTTAGCTAGAGACAATGAGCAGTTCTTC. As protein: CASSLARDNEQFF.

The CDR3 reads CASSTGYNSPLHF. CDR3 DNA: TGTGCCAGCAGTACAGGATATAATTCACCCCTCCACTTT. V and J are TRBV6-4 and TRBJ1-6; TRBD1 might be the D (5 bases). Trimming took 5 bases from V and 4 from J, leaving 6 bases between them. CDR1 is MRHNA, CDR2 SNTAGT, per germline. This CDR3 is built from 13 residues.

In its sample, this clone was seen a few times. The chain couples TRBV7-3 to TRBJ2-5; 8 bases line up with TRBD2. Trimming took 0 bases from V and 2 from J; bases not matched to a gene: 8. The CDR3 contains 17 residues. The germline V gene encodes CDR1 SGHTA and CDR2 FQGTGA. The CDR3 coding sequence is TGTGCCAGCAGCTTAACGGCTAGCGGGTCCCCACAAGAGACCCAGTACTTC. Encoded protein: CASSLTASGSPQETQYF. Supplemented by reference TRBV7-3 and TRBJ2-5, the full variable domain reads GAGVSQTPSNKVTEKGKYVELRCDPISGHTALYWYRQSLGQGPEFLIYFQGTGAADDSGLPNDRFFAVRPEGSVSTLKIQRTERGDSAVYLCASSLTASGSPQETQYFGPGTRLLVL.

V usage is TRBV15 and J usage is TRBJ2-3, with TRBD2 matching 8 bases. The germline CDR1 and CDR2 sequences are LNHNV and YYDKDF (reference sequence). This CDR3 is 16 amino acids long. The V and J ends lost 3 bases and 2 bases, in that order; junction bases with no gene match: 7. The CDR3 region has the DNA TGTGCCACCAGCAGGCGGTCGGGAGGGCACACAGATACGCAGTATTTT. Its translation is CATSRRSGGHTDTQYF.

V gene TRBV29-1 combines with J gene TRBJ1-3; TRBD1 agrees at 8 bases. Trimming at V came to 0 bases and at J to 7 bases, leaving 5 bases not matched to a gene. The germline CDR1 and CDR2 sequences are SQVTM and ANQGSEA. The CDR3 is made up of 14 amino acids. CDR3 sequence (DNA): TGCAGCGTTGAAGAGTGGCAGGGGGCCAACACCATATATTTT. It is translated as CSVEEWQGANTIYF.

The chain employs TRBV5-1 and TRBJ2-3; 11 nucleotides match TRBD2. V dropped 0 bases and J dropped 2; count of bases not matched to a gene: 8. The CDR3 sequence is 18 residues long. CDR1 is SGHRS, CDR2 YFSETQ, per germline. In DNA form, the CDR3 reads TGCGCCAGCAGCTTGGTGGCTAGCGGGGGGTTCGACACAGATACGCAGTATTTT. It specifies CASSLVASGGFDTDTQYF.

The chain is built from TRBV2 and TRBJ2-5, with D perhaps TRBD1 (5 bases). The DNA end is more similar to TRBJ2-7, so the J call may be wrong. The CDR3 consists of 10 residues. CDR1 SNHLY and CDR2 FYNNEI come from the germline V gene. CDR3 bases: TGTGCCACCCGACAGTACGAGCAGTACTTC. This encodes CATRQYEQYF.

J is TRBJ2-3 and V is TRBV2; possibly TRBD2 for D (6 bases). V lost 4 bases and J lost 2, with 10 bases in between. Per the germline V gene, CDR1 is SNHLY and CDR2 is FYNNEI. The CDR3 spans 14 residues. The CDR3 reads CASSVIADTDTQYF. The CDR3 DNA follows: TGTGCCAGCAGTGTAATAGCGGACACAGATACGCAGTATTTT.

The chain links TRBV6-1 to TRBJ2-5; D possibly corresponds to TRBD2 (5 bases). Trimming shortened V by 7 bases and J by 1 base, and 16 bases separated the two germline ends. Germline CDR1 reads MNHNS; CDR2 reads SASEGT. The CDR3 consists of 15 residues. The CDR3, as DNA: TGTGCCAGCATGCCGAGAGGACTGGGCCAAGAGACCCAGTACTTC. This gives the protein CASMPRGLGQETQYF.

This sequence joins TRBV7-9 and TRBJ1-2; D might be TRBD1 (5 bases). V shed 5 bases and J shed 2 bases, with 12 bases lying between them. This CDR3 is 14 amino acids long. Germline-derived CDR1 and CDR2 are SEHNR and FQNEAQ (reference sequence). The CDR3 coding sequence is TGTGCCAGCAGCCGACAGCCTCCCAACTATGGCTACACCTTC. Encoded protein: CASSRQPPNYGYTF.

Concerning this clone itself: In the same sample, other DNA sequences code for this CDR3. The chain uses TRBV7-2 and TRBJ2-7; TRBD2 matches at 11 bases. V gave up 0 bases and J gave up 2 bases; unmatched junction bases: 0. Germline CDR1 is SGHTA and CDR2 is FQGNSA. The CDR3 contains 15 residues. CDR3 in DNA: TGTGCCAGCAGCTTAGCTAGCGGGGGGGCCTACGAGCAGTACTTC. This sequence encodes CASSLASGGAYEQYF.

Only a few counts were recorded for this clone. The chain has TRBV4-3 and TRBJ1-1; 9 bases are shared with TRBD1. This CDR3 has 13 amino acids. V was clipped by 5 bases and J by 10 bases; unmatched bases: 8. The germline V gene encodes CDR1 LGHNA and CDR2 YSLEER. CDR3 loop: CASSSNRGRGAFF. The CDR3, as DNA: TGCGCCAGCAGCTCAAACAGGGGGCGCGGAGCTTTCTTT.

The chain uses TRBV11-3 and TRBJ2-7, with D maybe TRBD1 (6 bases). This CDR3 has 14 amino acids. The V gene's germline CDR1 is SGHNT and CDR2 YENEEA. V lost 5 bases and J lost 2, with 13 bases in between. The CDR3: CASSPRDRPYEQYF. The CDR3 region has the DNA TGTGCCAGCAGCCCGCGAGACAGGCCCTACGAGCAGTACTTC.

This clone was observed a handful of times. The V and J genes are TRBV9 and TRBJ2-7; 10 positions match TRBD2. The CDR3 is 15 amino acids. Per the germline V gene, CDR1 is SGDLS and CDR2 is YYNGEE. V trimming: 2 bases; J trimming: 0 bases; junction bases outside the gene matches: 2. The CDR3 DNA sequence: TGTGCCAGCAGCGTCGGACTAGCGGACTCCTACGAGCAGTACTTC. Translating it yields CASSVGLADSYEQYF.

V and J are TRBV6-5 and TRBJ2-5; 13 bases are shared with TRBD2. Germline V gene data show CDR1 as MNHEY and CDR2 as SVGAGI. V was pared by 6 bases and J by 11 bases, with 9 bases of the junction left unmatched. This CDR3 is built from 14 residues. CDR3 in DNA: TGTGCCAGCAGACGGACTAGCGGGAGTTATGAGCAGTACTTC. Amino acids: CASRRTSGSYEQYF.

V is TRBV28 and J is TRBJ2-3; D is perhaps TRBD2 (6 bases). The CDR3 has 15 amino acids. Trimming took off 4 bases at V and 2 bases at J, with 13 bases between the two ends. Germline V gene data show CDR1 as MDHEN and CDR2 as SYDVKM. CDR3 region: CASSSGARYTDTQYF. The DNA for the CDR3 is TGTGCCAGCAGTTCGGGAGCGCGGTACACAGATACGCAGTATTTT.

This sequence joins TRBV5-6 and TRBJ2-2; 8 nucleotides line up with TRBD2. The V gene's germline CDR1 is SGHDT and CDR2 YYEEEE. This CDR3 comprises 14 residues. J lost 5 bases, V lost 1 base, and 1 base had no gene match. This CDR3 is CASSLRGGTGELFF. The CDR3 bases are TGTGCCAGCAGCTTGCGCGGGGGGACCGGGGAGCTGTTTTTT.

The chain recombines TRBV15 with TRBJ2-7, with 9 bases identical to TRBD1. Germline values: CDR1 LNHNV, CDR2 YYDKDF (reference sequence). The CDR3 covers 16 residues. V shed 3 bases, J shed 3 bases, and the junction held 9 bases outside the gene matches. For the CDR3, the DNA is TGTGCCACCAGCAGGGCACGGGGACAGGGTGTCTACGAGCAGTACTTC. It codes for CATSRARGQGVYEQYF.